Presented here are 10 T cell receptor beta chains from one specimen sequenced in a study of Ad26.COV2.S vaccination and SARS-CoV-2 variants (dated by TCRdb to about 2021). The method was the immunoSEQ multiplex PCR assay. In its TCRdb copy, this immuneACCESS table keeps in-frame sequences only and misses some clones. Where compared with another copy, unresolved V genes explain less than half of these, and the others have no known cause. Within this sample are roughly 420,000 clones, with 85% to 90% of them counted one time only. The ten largest clones represent about 2.4% of the sample. The treatment or condition tag for this specimen amounts to: about 20 received Ad26.COV2.S at low or high dose, single or two shots; about 5 received placebo; per-sample allocation not given. Repertoires of vaccine and placebo recipients were sequenced from samples taken on day 63 after the first injection. The sample consisted of peripheral blood, taken in a trial of Ad26.COV2.S vaccine versus placebo. All receptors come from a person between 18 and 60 years old who received the Ad26.COV2.S COVID-19 vaccine or a placebo.

This rearrangement joins TRBV6-6 to TRBJ1-2; the match to TRBD1 covers 7 bases. The germline gives CDR1 MNHNY, CDR2 SVGAGI (reference sequence). The ends lost 5 bases at V and 2 bases at J; junction bases unmatched: 5. The CDR3 covers 14 residues. CDR3 sequence: CASSPRTGNYGYTF. The CDR3 DNA reads as TGTGCCAGCAGTCCCAGGACAGGAAACTATGGCTACACCTTC.

V gene TRBV5-1 combines with J gene TRBJ2-3; TRBD2 is a possible D gene (6 bases). The germline V gene encodes CDR1 SGHRS and CDR2 YFSETQ. The CDR3 totals 15 residues. With 6 bases removed from V and 6 bases from J, the gap between germline ends came to 20 bases. The CDR3 coding sequence is TGCGCCAGCACCCCGGCGGGGATCACCGTTGATACGCAGTATTTT. Encoded protein: CASTPAGITVDTQYF.

V and J are TRBV29-1 and TRBJ2-3; 11 bases line up with TRBD2. Germline CDR1 SQVTM, CDR2 ANQGSEA. The CDR3 spans 12 residues. V was pared by 4 bases and J by 14 bases, with 8 bases of the junction left unmatched. CDR3 DNA: TGCAGCGTTGGGAAGACTAGCGGGGTTGGGTATTTT. It codes for CSVGKTSGVGYF.

The CDR3 region has the DNA TGTGCCAGCAGCCCCCGTTCAGGGGCGGGCGAGCAGTACTTC. This gives the protein CASSPRSGAGEQYF. The chain is built from TRBV5-4 and TRBJ2-7, with D possibly being TRBD1 (6 bases). The V gene's germline CDR1 is SGHNT and CDR2 YYREEE (reference sequence). There are 14 residues in the CDR3. Trimming took 4 bases from V and 6 from J, leaving 17 bases between them.

The chain's CDR3 is CASRNAFALGNTEAFF. The DNA of the CDR3 is TGTGCCAGCAGAAATGCGTTTGCGCTGGGGAACACTGAAGCTTTCTTT. The rearrangement uses TRBV27 and TRBJ1-1; unclear D gene. Germline V lookup: CDR1 MNHEY, CDR2 SMNVEV (reference sequence). Trimming stripped 6 bases from V and 1 base from J, with 18 bases between. The CDR3 is made up of 16 amino acids.

This sequence joins TRBV5-5 and TRBJ2-1, with 9 bases fitting TRBD1. In germline, CDR1 is SGHKS, CDR2 YYEKEE (reference sequence). This CDR3 region has 18 residues. The V and J ends lost 2 bases and 5 bases, in that order; junction bases with no gene match: 14. CDR3 region: CASSLIGLRDRDHNEQFF. The CDR3 DNA reads TGTGCCAGCAGCTTAATAGGTTTGCGGGACAGGGACCACAATGAGCAGTTCTTC.

This clone was counted once. CDR3 nucleotide sequence: TGTGCCAGCTCACCACCCGGCCAATTTCGTGAAAAACTGTTTTTT. It is translated as CASSPPGQFREKLFF. The rearrangement uses TRBV18 and TRBJ1-4; D not resolved. The CDR3 runs 15 residues. The germline V and J ends were trimmed by 0 bases and 7 bases, with 12 bases remaining between them. Looked up from germline, CDR1 is KGHSH and CDR2 is LQKENI.

The CDR3 DNA reads TGCGCCAGCAGCGGCGGCGGGGTCGGGAGTCTCTACAATGAGCAGTTCTTC. Translation: CASSGGGVGSLYNEQFF. The chain has TRBV5-1 and TRBJ2-1; weak D call: TRBD2 (6 bases). This CDR3 has 17 residues. In germline, CDR1 is SGHRS, CDR2 YFSETQ. V lost 4 bases, J lost 3 bases, and 20 bases lay in between.

This chain links TRBV6-4 with TRBJ1-1, with D tentatively TRBD1 (5 bases). This CDR3 comprises 14 residues. From germline, CDR1 is MRHNA and CDR2 SNTAGT. Between the trimmed V and J ends, which lost 6 bases and 1 base, there was a span of 12 bases. CDR3 sequence reads: CASRGPTENTEAFF. In DNA, the CDR3 is TGTGCCAGCAGGGGGCCGACAGAGAACACTGAAGCTTTCTTT.

The V call is TRBV29-1, the J call TRBJ2-7; D gene ambiguous. Germline V CDR1 and CDR2: SQVTM, ANQGSEA. CDR3 length equals 11 residues. Trimming pared 5 bases from V and 0 bases from J, leaving 5 bases between. The CDR3 sequence: CSVRDSYEQYF. As DNA, the CDR3 is TGCAGCGTTAGGGACTCCTACGAGCAGTACTTC.